The subject of this entry is one TCR beta chain. The data were taken from a study of blood T cell repertoires in COVID-19. Study summary: In each case, the material was cDNA or gDNA derived from T cells, B-cell-depleted T cells, or PBMCs.

Trimming at V came to 4 bases and at J to 6 bases, leaving 9 bases not matched to a gene. Per germline, CDR1 MNHNS and CDR2 SASEGT. This CDR3 spans 17 amino acids. Original processing notes: From reference gene primer amplification, estimates of nucleated cell counts were derived. Measured with immunoSEQ multiplex PCR; TCRdb has only the in-frame clones, and not every one. V, J and clone size are those of that table, while D and trimming were read from the DNA. The sample yields about 170,000 clones, around 83% seen once. Cohorts were determined from participant-reported clinical history. The clonotype comes from a woman between 45 and 60 years old in a cohort exposed to, infected with or recovered from COVID-19 (not recorded which). Source material: PBMCs or T cells enriched from blood (not recorded which). The rearrangement links TRBV6-1 to TRBJ2-7, with TRBD2 matching 16 bases. Here the CDR3 reads CASSVTSGLAGGSEQYF. The CDR3 DNA reads as TGTGCCAGCAGTGTTACCTCGGGACTAGCGGGAGGGAGCGAGCAGTACTTC.